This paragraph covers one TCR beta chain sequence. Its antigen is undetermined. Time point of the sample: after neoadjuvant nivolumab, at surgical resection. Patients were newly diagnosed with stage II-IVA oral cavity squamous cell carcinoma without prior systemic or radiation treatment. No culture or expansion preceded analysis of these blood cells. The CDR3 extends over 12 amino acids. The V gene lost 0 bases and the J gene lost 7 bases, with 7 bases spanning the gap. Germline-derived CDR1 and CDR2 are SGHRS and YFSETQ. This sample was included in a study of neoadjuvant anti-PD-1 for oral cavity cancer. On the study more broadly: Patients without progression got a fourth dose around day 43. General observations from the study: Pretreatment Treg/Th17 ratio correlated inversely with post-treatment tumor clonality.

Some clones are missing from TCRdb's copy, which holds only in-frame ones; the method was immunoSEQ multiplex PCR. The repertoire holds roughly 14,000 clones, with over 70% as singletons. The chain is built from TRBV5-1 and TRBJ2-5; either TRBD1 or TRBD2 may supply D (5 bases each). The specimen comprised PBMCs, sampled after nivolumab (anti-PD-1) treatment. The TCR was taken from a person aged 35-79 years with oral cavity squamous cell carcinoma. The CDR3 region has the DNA TGCGCCAGCAGCTTGGATGGGGGGACCCAGTACTTC. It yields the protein CASSLDGGTQYF.